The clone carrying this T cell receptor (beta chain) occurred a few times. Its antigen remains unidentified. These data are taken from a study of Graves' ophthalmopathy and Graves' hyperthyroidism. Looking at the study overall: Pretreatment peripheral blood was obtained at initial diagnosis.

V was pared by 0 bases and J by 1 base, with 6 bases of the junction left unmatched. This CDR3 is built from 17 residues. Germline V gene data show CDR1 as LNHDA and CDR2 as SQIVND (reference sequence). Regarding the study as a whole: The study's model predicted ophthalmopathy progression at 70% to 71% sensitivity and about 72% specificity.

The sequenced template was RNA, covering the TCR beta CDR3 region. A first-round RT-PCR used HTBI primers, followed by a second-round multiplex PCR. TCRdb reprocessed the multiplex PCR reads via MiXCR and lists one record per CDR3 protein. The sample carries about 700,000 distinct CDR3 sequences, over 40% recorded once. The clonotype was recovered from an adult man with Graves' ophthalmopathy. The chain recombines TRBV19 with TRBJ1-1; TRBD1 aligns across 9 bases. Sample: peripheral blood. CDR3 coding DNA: TGTGCCAGTAGTATAGAGGCGGGACAGGGACCGAACACTGAAGCTTTCTTT. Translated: CASSIEAGQGPNTEAFF. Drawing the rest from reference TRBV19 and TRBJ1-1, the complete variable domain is DGGITQSPKYLFRKEGQNVTLSCEQNLNHDAMYWYRQDPGQGLRLIYYSQIVNDFQKGDIAEGYSVSREKKESFPLTVTSAQKNPTAFYLCASSIEAGQGPNTEAFFGQGTRLTVV.